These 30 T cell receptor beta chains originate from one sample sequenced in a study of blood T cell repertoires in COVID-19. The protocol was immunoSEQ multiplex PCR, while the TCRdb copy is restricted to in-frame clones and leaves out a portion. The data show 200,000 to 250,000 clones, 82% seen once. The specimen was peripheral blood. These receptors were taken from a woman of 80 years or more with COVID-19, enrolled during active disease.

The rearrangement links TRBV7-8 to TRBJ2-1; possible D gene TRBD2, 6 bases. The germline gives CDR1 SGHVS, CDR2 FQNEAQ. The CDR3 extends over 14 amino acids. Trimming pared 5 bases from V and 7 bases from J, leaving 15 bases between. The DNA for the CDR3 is TGTGCCAGCAGCCCAAAACTAGCCAGGAATGAGCAGTTCTTC. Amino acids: CASSPKLARNEQFF.

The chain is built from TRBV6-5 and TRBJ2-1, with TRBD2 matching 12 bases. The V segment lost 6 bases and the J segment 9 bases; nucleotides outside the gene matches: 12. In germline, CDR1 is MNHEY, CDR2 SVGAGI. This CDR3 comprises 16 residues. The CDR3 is CASSYQLAGGNSEQFF. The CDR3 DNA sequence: TGTGCCAGCAGCTACCAACTAGCGGGAGGCAATAGTGAGCAGTTCTTC.

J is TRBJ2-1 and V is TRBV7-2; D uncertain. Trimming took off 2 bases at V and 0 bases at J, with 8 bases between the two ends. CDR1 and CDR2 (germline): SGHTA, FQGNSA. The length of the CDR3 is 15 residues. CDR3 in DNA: TGTGCCAGCAGCTTACAGGTCAGCTCCTACAATGAGCAGTTCTTC. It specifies CASSLQVSSYNEQFF.

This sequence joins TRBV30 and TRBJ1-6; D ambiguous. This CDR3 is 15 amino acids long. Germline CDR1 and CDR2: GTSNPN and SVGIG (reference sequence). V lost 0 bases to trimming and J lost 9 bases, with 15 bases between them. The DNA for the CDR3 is TGTGCCTGGAGTGTACTCCAGTCCCCTAGTTCACCCCTCCACTTT. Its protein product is CAWSVLQSPSSPLHF.

The CDR3 is CASSLGGGNGYTF. The CDR3 nucleotides read TGTGCCAGCAGCTTAGGGGGCGGTAATGGCTACACCTTC. This sequence joins TRBV7-8 and TRBJ1-2; weak D call: TRBD1 (5 bases). CDR1 and CDR2 from the germline V gene are SGHVS and FQNEAQ. Trimming took 1 base from V and 6 from J, leaving 9 bases between them. The CDR3 sequence is 13 residues long.

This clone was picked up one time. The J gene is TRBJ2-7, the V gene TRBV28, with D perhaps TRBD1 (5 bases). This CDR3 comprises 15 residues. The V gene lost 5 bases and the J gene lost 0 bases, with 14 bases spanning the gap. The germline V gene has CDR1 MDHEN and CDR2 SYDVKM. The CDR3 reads CASSPTATASYEQYF. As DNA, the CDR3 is TGTGCCAGCAGTCCGACAGCTACAGCCTCCTACGAGCAGTACTTC.

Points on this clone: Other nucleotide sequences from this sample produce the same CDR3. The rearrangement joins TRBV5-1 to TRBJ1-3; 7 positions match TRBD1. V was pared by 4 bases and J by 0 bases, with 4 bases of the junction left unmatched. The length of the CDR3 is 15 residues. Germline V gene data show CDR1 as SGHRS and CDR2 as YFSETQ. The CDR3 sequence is CASSPQGGSGNTIYF. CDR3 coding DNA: TGCGCCAGCAGCCCCCAGGGGGGCTCTGGAAACACCATATATTTT.

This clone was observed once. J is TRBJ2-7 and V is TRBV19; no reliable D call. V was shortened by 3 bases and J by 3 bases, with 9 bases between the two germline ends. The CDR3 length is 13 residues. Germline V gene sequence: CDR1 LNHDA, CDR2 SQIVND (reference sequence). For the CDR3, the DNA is TGTGCCAGTAGTATCGCTGAACACTACGAGCAGTACTTC. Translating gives CASSIAEHYEQYF.

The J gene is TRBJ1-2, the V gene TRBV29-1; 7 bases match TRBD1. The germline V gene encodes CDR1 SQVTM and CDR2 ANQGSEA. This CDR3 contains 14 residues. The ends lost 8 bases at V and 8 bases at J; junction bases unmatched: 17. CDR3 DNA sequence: TGCAGCTTCACCTCGACCCGGGACAGACGCGGCTACACCTTC. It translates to CSFTSTRDRRGYTF.

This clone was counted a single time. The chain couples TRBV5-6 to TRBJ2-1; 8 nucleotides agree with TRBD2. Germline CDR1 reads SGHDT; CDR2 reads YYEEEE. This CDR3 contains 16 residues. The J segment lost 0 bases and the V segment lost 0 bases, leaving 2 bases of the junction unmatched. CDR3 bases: TGTGCCAGCAGCTTGGAGGGGACTAGCTCCTACAATGAGCAGTTCTTC. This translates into CASSLEGTSSYNEQFF.

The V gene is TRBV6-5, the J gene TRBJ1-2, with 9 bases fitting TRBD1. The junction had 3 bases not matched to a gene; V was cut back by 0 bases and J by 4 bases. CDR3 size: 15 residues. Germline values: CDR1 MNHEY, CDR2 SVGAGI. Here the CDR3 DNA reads TGTGCCAGCAGTTACTCCGTGACAGGGGGCTATGGCTACACCTTC. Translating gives CASSYSVTGGYGYTF.

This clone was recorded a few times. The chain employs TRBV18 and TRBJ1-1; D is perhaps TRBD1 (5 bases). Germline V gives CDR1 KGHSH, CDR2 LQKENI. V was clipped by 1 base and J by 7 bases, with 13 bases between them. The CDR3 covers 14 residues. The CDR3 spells CASSPRDGGVEAFF. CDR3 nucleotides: TGTGCCAGCTCACCACGAGACGGGGGGGTTGAAGCTTTCTTT.

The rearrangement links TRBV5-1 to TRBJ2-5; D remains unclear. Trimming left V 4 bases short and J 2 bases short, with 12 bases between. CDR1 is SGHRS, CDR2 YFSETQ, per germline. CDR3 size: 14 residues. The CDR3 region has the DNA TGCGCCAGCAGCCCCCTGGGCCTACAAGAGACCCAGTACTTC. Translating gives CASSPLGLQETQYF. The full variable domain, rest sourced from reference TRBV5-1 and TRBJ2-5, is KAGVTQTPRYLIKTRGQQVTLSCSPISGHRSVSWYQQTPGQGLQFLFEYFSETQRNKGNFPGRFSGRQFSNSRSEMNVSTLELGDSALYLCASSPLGLQETQYFGPGTRLLVL.

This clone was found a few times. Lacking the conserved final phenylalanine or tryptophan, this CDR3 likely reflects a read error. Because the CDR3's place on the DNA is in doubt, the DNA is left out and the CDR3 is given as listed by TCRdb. The CDR3 loop is CASSELAG. V gene TRBV10-1 combines with J gene TRBJ2-7; TRBD1 is the table's D call and was not checked against the DNA. Germline lookup yields CDR1 WNHNN and CDR2 SYGVQD (reference sequence). 8 amino acids form the CDR3, both terminal residues included.

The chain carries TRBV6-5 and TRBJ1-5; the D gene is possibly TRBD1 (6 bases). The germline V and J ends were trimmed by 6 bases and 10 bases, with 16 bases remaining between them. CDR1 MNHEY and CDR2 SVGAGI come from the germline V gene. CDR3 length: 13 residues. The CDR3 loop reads CASRRRPGEPQHF. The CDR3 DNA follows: TGTGCCAGCAGACGACGGCCAGGGGAACCCCAGCATTTT.

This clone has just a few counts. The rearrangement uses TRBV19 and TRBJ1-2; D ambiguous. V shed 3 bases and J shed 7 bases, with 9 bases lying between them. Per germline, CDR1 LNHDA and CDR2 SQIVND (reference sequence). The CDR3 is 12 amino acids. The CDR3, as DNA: TGTGCCAGTAGTATTACCGCTACTGGCTACACCTTC. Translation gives CASSITATGYTF.

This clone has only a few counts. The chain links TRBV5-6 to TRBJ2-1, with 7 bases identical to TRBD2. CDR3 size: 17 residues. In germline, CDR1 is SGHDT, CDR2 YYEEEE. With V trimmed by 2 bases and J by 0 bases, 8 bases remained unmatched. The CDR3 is CASSFTRDYPSYNEQFF. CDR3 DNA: TGTGCCAGCAGCTTTACTCGGGACTATCCCTCCTACAATGAGCAGTTCTTC. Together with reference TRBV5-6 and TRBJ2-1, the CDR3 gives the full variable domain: DAGVTQSPTHLIKTRGQQVTLRCSPKSGHDTVSWYQQALGQGPQFIFQYYEEEERQRGNFPDRFSGHQFPNYSSELNVNALLLGDSALYLCASSFTRDYPSYNEQFFGPGTRLTVL.

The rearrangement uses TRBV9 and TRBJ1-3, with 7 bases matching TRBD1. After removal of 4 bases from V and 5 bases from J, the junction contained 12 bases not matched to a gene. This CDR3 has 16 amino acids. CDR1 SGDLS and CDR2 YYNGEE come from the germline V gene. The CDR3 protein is CASSCLKTGHRNTIYF. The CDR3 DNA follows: TGTGCCAGCAGCTGCTTAAAGACAGGGCATCGAAACACCATATATTTT.

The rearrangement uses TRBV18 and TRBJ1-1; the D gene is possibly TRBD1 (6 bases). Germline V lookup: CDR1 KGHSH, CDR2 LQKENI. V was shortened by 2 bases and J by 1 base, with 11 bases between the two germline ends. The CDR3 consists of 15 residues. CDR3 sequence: CASSPTDRPNTEAFF. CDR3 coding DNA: TGTGCCAGCTCACCAACCGACAGGCCGAACACTGAAGCTTTCTTT.

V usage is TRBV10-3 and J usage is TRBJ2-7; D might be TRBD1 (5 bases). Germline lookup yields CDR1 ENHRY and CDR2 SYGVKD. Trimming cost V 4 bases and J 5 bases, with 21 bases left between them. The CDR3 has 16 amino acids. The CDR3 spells CAISGGRGILTDEQYF. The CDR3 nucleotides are TGTGCCATCAGTGGGGGAAGGGGAATTCTGACCGACGAGCAGTACTTC.

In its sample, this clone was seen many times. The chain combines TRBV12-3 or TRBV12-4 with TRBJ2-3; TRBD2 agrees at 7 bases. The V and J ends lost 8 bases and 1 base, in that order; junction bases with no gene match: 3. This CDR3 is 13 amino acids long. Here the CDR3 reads CASARGGTDTQYF. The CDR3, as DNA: TGTGCCAGCGCTCGGGGGGGCACAGATACGCAGTATTTT.

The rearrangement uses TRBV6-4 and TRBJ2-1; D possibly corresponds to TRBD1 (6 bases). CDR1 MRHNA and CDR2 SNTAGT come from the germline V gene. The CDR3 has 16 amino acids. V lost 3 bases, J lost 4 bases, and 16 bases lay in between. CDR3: CASSEGLGGYYNEQFF. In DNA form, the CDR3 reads TGTGCCAGCAGTGAAGGGTTAGGGGGTTATTACAATGAGCAGTTCTTC.

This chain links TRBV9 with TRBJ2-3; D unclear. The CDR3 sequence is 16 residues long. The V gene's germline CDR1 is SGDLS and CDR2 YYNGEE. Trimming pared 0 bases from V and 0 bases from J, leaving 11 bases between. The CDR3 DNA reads TGTGCCAGCAGCGTAGAAGTGGGCAGAAGCACAGATACGCAGTATTTT. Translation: CASSVEVGRSTDTQYF.

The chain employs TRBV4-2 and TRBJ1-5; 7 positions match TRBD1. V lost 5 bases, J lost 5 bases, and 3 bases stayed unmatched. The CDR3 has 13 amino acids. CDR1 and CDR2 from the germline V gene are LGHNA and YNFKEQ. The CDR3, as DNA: TGTGCCAGCAGCGGACAGGCAGATCAGCCCCAGCATTTT. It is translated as CASSGQADQPQHF.

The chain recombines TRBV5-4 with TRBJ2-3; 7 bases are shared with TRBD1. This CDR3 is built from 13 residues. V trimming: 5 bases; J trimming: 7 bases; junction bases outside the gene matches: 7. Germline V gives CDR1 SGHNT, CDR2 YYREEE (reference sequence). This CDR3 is CASRYGTEHTQYF. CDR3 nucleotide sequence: TGTGCCAGCAGATATGGGACAGAGCATACGCAGTATTTT.

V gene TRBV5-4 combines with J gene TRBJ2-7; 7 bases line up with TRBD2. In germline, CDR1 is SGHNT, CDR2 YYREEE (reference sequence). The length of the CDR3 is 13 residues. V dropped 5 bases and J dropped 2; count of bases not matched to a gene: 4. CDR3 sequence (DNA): TGTGCCAGCAGTTCCGGGAGGACCTACGAGCAGTACTTC. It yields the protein CASSSGRTYEQYF.

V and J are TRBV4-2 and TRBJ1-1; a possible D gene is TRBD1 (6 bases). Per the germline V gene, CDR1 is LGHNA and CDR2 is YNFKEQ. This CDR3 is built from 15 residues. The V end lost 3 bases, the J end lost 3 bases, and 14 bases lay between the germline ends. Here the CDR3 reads CASSQLQGGHTEAFF. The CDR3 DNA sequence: TGTGCCAGCAGCCAGTTACAGGGAGGGCACACTGAAGCTTTCTTT.

The CDR3: CASGRDSSNNEQFF. In DNA form, the CDR3 reads TGTGCCAGCGGCCGGGACAGCTCGAACAATGAGCAGTTCTTC. The V and J genes are TRBV6-2 or TRBV6-3 and TRBJ2-1; the match to TRBD1 covers 7 bases. The CDR3 is 14 residues long. V gave up 8 bases and J gave up 5 bases; unmatched junction bases: 9. Germline CDR1 MNHEY, CDR2 SVGEGT.

The CDR3 spells CASSVLDRGNYGYTF. The CDR3 nucleotides read TGTGCCAGCAGCGTATTGGACAGGGGGAACTATGGCTACACCTTC. The chain uses TRBV9 and TRBJ1-2; 10 bases are a match to TRBD1. The CDR3 contains 15 residues. Germline assignment: CDR1 SGDLS and CDR2 YYNGEE. The ends lost 1 base at V and 2 bases at J; junction bases unmatched: 2.

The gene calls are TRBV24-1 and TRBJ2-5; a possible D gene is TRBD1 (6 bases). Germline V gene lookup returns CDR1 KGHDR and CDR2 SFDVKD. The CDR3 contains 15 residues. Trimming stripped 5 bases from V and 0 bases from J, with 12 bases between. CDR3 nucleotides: TGTGCCACCAGTGGTTCTACAGGGTACCAAGAGACCCAGTACTTC. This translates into CATSGSTGYQETQYF.